The 26 T cell receptor beta chains presented below share a single source sample, sequenced in a study of blood T cell repertoires in COVID-19. Sequencing used immunoSEQ multiplex PCR; TCRdb keeps in-frame clones, though not all of them. The data show some 270,000 clones, approximately 90% seen once. The sample comprised PBMCs or T cells enriched from blood (not recorded which). Receptors originate from a woman aged 25-40 years with acute COVID-19.

The chain is built from TRBV27 and TRBJ1-5; D is unresolved. V dropped 5 bases and J dropped 4 bases, with 9 bases sitting between them. This CDR3 is built from 13 residues. Per the germline V gene, CDR1 is MNHEY and CDR2 is SMNVEV (reference sequence). The CDR3: CASSKDGNQPQHF. CDR3 in DNA: TGTGCCAGCAGTAAAGACGGGAATCAGCCCCAGCATTTT.

This chain links TRBV13 with TRBJ1-1, with 8 bases that match TRBD1. V shed 5 bases and J 3 bases; nucleotides not matched to a gene: 8. Germline values: CDR1 PRHDT, CDR2 FYEKMQ (reference sequence). This CDR3 comprises 15 residues. The CDR3, as DNA: TGTGCCAGCAGCCCACGGACAGGGTGGGACACTGAAGCTTTCTTT. It encodes CASSPRTGWDTEAFF.

V and J are TRBV11-3 and TRBJ1-5; TRBD1 matches at 7 bases. V lost 4 bases to trimming and J lost 0 bases; unmatched junction nucleotides: 6. CDR1 SGHNT and CDR2 YENEEA come from the germline V gene. The CDR3 has 16 amino acids. As DNA, the CDR3 is TGTGCCAGCAGCTGTACCAGGGGGTATAGCAATCAGCCCCAGCATTTT. The encoded protein is CASSCTRGYSNQPQHF.

The gene calls are TRBV24-1 and TRBJ1-2; D not resolved. CDR1 and CDR2 (germline): KGHDR, SFDVKD. This CDR3 comprises 13 residues. Trimming removed 2 bases from V and 0 bases from J, with 3 bases in between. The CDR3 DNA follows: TGTGCCACCAGTGATTATACTAACTATGGCTACACCTTC. It translates to CATSDYTNYGYTF.

V is TRBV18 and J is TRBJ2-7; TRBD1 agrees at 12 bases. This CDR3 spans 14 amino acids. From germline, CDR1 is KGHSH and CDR2 LQKENI. V shed 5 bases and J 4 bases; nucleotides not matched to a gene: 3. This CDR3 reads CASSTGQGAYEQYF. DNA for the CDR3: TGTGCCAGCTCAACGGGACAGGGGGCTTACGAGCAGTACTTC.

The chain recombines TRBV5-6 with TRBJ2-7; 8 nucleotides align to TRBD2. Germline-derived CDR1 and CDR2 are SGHDT and YYEEEE. V trimming: 0 bases; J trimming: 3 bases; junction bases outside the gene matches: 5. The CDR3 has 15 residues. The CDR3 DNA reads TGTGCCAGCAGCTTGGCGGGTAGCGGGGTCTACGAGCAGTACTTC. It translates to CASSLAGSGVYEQYF.

This chain links TRBV4-1 with TRBJ1-4; unclear D gene. This CDR3 comprises 12 residues. Germline V gene lookup returns CDR1 MGHRA and CDR2 YSYEKL. The V end was cut by 4 bases, the J end by 7 bases, with 7 bases between. In DNA form, the CDR3 reads TGCGCCAGCAGCCCCCCTTCTGAAAAACTGTTTTTT. Its protein is CASSPPSEKLFF.

Only one count was recorded for this clone. V is TRBV19 and J is TRBJ2-1; 8 bases match TRBD2. V trimming: 3 bases; J trimming: 3 bases; junction bases outside the gene matches: 7. The CDR3 has 16 amino acids. Germline V gene lookup returns CDR1 LNHDA and CDR2 SQIVND (reference sequence). CDR3 region: CASSIEAGGGYNEQFF. The DNA of the CDR3 is TGTGCCAGTAGTATTGAGGCGGGAGGAGGCTACAATGAGCAGTTCTTC.

The chain joins TRBV4-1 to TRBJ2-2; 8 bases are shared with TRBD2. The CDR3 covers 16 residues. V was pared by 0 bases and J by 7 bases, with 7 bases of the junction left unmatched. Germline values: CDR1 MGHRA, CDR2 YSYEKL. CDR3 sequence: CASSQDPLAGIGELFF. The DNA of the CDR3 is TGCGCCAGCAGCCAAGACCCCCTAGCGGGTATCGGGGAGCTGTTTTTT.

The chain recombines TRBV4-3 with TRBJ2-3; D perhaps matches TRBD2 (6 bases). Trimming removed 0 bases from V and 2 bases from J, with 12 bases in between. The CDR3 totals 16 residues. Germline-derived CDR1 and CDR2 are LGHNA and YSLEER. CDR3 sequence (DNA): TGCGCCAGCAGCCAAGAACTAGCCAAAACCACAGATACGCAGTATTTT. Translating it yields CASSQELAKTTDTQYF.

The V call is TRBV5-6, the J call TRBJ2-4; 8 nucleotides match TRBD2. Germline loops: CDR1 SGHDT, CDR2 YYEEEE. V lost 4 bases, J lost 8 bases, and 5 bases stayed unmatched. The CDR3 totals 13 residues. In nucleotides, the CDR3 is TGTGCCAGCAGCACGCGGGAGGAGGACATTCAGTACTTC. Translation: CASSTREEDIQYF.

The V gene is TRBV5-4, the J gene TRBJ2-6; no definite D call. Per germline, CDR1 SGHNT and CDR2 YYREEE (reference sequence). The CDR3 is 18 residues long. The V end lost 4 bases, the J end lost 1 base, and 18 bases lay between the germline ends. CDR3 DNA sequence: TGTGCCAGCAGCCTAGAGATAAGCAGTGTTTCTGGGGCCAACGTCCTGACTTTC. Translation gives CASSLEISSVSGANVLTF.

This clone came up once. The chain links TRBV7-3 to TRBJ2-5; D gene uncertain. Deletions cut 5 bases from V and 1 base from J, with 8 bases between. Germline V CDR1 and CDR2: SGHTA, FQGTGA. This CDR3 has 13 residues. CDR3 sequence reads: CASSPRVQETQYF. In DNA, the CDR3 is TGTGCCAGCAGCCCCCGAGTCCAAGAGACCCAGTACTTC.

The rearrangement links TRBV5-1 to TRBJ2-3; D not certain. Germline V gene sequence: CDR1 SGHRS, CDR2 YFSETQ. V gave up 7 bases and J gave up 0 bases, with 12 bases separating them. The CDR3 has 14 amino acids. The chain's CDR3 is CASGPFPSTDTQYF. Written as DNA, the CDR3 is TGCGCCAGCGGGCCGTTCCCGAGCACAGATACGCAGTATTTT.

The rearrangement links TRBV7-3 to TRBJ2-3; D might be TRBD1 (5 bases). V was clipped by 4 bases and J by 8 bases, with 13 bases between them. In germline, CDR1 is SGHTA, CDR2 FQGTGA. This CDR3 is built from 13 residues. CDR3 bases: TGTGCCAGCAGCTACCCGCTGCAGGGTACGCAGTATTTT. Its protein is CASSYPLQGTQYF.

The chain recombines TRBV4-1 with TRBJ2-3; 11 bases agree with TRBD2. CDR1 is MGHRA and CDR2 is YSYEKL in the germline V gene. J gave up 1 base and V 3 bases, and 18 bases lay outside the gene matches. The CDR3 is 21 residues long. The CDR3 nucleotides read TGCGCCAGCAGCCAGACAGGGACTAGCGGATCAACTGATTTGGGCACAGATACGCAGTATTTT. Translation gives CASSQTGTSGSTDLGTDTQYF.

V and J are TRBV5-1 and TRBJ2-3; possibly TRBD2 for D (6 bases). The CDR3 has 15 amino acids. V was cut by 2 bases and J by 2 bases, with 12 bases left in between. Germline V gene lookup returns CDR1 SGHRS and CDR2 YFSETQ. This CDR3 is CASSFRDSITDTQYF. The CDR3 DNA follows: TGCGCCAGCAGCTTCCGGGACTCCATCACAGATACGCAGTATTTT.

The J gene is TRBJ1-1, the V gene TRBV11-2, with 9 bases identical to TRBD1. The CDR3 has 12 residues. The germline CDR1 and CDR2 sequences are SGHAT and FQNNGV. Trimming at V came to 1 base and at J to 11 bases, leaving 2 bases not matched to a gene. CDR3 residues: CASSLVDRGAFF. The CDR3 DNA is TGTGCCAGCAGCTTAGTGGACAGGGGTGCTTTCTTT.

The chain carries TRBV4-3 and TRBJ2-1, with TRBD2 identical over 10 bases. The CDR3 totals 17 residues. The V gene end was trimmed by 1 base and the J gene end by 8 bases; junction bases not matched to a gene: 11. Germline values: CDR1 LGHNA, CDR2 YSLEER. DNA of the CDR3: TGCGCCAGCAGCCAAGGACAAGCGGGAGGGGGGCTCTATGAGCAGTTCTTC. Translation gives CASSQGQAGGGLYEQFF.

The chain recombines TRBV3-1 (or the pseudogene TRBV3-2) with TRBJ1-5, with D perhaps TRBD1 (6 bases). CDR1 is LGHDT, CDR2 YNNKEL, per germline (reference sequence). The CDR3 covers 18 residues. V gave up 3 bases and J gave up 4 bases, with 22 bases separating them. The CDR3 DNA sequence: TGTGCCAGCAGCCAGGGGAAAGGACAGAAAGATGCTAATCAGCCCCAGCATTTT. This encodes CASSQGKGQKDANQPQHF.

V and J are TRBV6-5 and TRBJ2-7, with 10 bases identical to TRBD1. Germline CDR1 MNHEY, CDR2 SVGAGI. With V trimmed by 4 bases and J by 7 bases, 10 bases remained unmatched. CDR3 length equals 15 residues. CDR3 nucleotide sequence: TGTGCCAGCAGTTCCGCCGGGACAGGGGATAGGGAGCAGTACTTC. Protein product: CASSSAGTGDREQYF.

The chain recombines TRBV5-6 with TRBJ2-7; a possible D gene is TRBD2 (5 bases). Germline loops: CDR1 SGHDT, CDR2 YYEEEE. Trimming took 0 bases from V and 5 from J, leaving 6 bases between them. The CDR3 is made up of 12 amino acids. The CDR3 here is CASSLASNEQYF. The CDR3 DNA sequence: TGTGCCAGCAGCTTGGCTAGCAACGAGCAGTACTTC.

The chain is built from TRBV15 and TRBJ1-4, with TRBD1 matching over 10 bases. The germline V gene encodes CDR1 LNHNV and CDR2 YYDKDF (reference sequence). The CDR3 is made up of 16 amino acids. The junction had 6 bases not matched to a gene; V was cut back by 0 bases and J by 8 bases. The CDR3 spells CATSRDAGTGVEKLFF. In DNA form, the CDR3 reads TGTGCCACCAGCAGAGATGCCGGGACAGGGGTAGAAAAACTGTTTTTT.

The chain carries TRBV3-1 (or the pseudogene TRBV3-2) and TRBJ1-6; possibly TRBD1 for D (5 bases). The germline CDR1 and CDR2 sequences are LGHDT and YNNKEL (reference sequence). The CDR3 has 15 residues. V gave up 1 base and J gave up 8 bases, with 12 bases separating them. The CDR3 is CASSQGWQGYSPLHF. The CDR3 DNA reads as TGTGCCAGCAGCCAAGGTTGGCAGGGTTATTCACCCCTCCACTTT.

This rearrangement joins TRBV5-1 to TRBJ2-1, with 14 bases aligning to TRBD2. Germline CDR1 SGHRS, CDR2 YFSETQ. CDR3 length equals 16 residues. With V trimmed by 0 bases and J by 8 bases, 4 bases remained unmatched. The CDR3 DNA is TGCGCCAGCAGCTTGGCGAAGACTAGCGGGAGGGATGAGCAGTTCTTC. Translation: CASSLAKTSGRDEQFF.

This chain links TRBV24-1 with TRBJ2-3, with D possibly TRBD1 on 6 matching bases. This CDR3 comprises 16 residues. The germline V and J ends were trimmed by 4 bases and 0 bases, with 13 bases remaining between them. Germline V gene data show CDR1 as KGHDR and CDR2 as SFDVKD. The CDR3 DNA sequence: TGTGCCACCAGTGAACAGACAGGACCTAGCACAGATACGCAGTATTTT. This gives the protein CATSEQTGPSTDTQYF.